This TCR beta chain is from a study of blood T cell repertoires in COVID-19. Under the authors' procedure: It was from reference gene primer amplification that nucleated cell counts were estimated. Clones were sequenced by immunoSEQ multiplex PCR, and TCRdb holds only the in-frame ones, with some missing. The DNA was the basis for D and trimming; V, J and clone size are from that table. The sample comprises about 230,000 clones, roughly 85% of which are singletons, and approximately 11% rests with the top ten. All enrollees were about 18 to 100 years old and from 20 to 30 US areas. Recovered participants had two consecutive negative NP/OP PCR tests, healthcare professional clearance, or symptom resolution. The CDR3 contains 14 residues. The V segment lost 5 bases and the J segment 5 bases; nucleotides outside the gene matches: 4. CDR1 and CDR2 from the germline V gene are MNHEY and SMNVEV (reference sequence).

The clonotype comes from a man aged 30-40 years who had recovered from COVID-19. Sequenced sample: PBMCs or T cells enriched from blood (not recorded which). V is TRBV27 and J is TRBJ2-2; TRBD2 aligns across 8 bases. The CDR3 sequence is CASSARGGTGELFF. The CDR3 DNA is TGTGCCAGCAGTGCTCGGGGGGGGACCGGGGAGCTGTTTTTT.